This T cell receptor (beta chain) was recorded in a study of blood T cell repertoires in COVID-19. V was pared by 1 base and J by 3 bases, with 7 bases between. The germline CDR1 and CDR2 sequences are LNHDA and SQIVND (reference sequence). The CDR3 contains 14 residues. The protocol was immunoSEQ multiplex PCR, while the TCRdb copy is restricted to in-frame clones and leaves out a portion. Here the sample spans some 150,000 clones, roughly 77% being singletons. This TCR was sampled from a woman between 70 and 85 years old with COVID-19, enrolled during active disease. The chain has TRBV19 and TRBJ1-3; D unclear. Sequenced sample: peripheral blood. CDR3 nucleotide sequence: TGTGCCAGTAGTATAGCTGGAGGTGGAAACACCATATATTTT. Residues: CASSIAGGGNTIYF. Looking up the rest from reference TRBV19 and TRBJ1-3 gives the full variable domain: DGGITQSPKYLFRKEGQNVTLSCEQNLNHDAMYWYRQDPGQGLRLIYYSQIVNDFQKGDIAEGYSVSREKKESFPLTVTSAQKNPTAFYLCASSIAGGGNTIYFGEGSWLTVV.